The T cell receptor beta chain described here comes from a study of T-cell reconstitution after alpha-beta-depleted transplantation in children. Broader study findings: Surviving recipient T cells and thymic progenitors underlay high day-60 TCRbeta diversity in some patients. Newly produced T cells mostly provided counts and TCRbeta diversity after one year, as hyperexpanded clones declined. Alpha-beta T cells present about two months after transplant were reported to originate from several hundred expanded graft clones.

The sample holds a few counts of this clonotype. Its specificity is unknown. J lost 4 bases, V lost 7 bases, and 10 bases had no gene match. The CDR3 loop spans 15 amino acids. Unique molecular identifiers were built into the TCRbeta library. In TCRdb, the PCR reads were re-called with MiXCR into one record per CDR3 protein. The table includes tens of thousands of distinct CDR3 sequences, 15% to 19% detected once. This sequence originates from a male patient between 2 and 15 years old who had a stem cell transplant for acute lymphoblastic leukemia, so the T cells may come from the graft donor. The specimen comprised PBMCs, mostly from graft donor cells, sampled 180 days after TCRalphabeta/CD19-depleted stem cell transplant. V and J are TRBV12-3 or TRBV12-4 and TRBJ1-5, with 7 nucleotides matching TRBD1. CDR3 sequence: CASTKADRENQPQHF. Written as DNA, the CDR3 is TGTGCCAGCACCAAGGCCGACAGGGAGAATCAGCCCCAGCATTTT.